This T cell receptor (beta chain) was sequenced during a study of beta chain features in type 1 diabetes. In the study overall: Age, gender, cell numbers and subset yield matched between patients and controls.

Germline CDR1 SGHTA, CDR2 FQGTGA. The CDR3 sequence is 14 residues long. V was trimmed by 2 bases and J by 6 bases, leaving 11 bases between them. Expressed TCRB transcripts were sequenced because the isolated RNA had all been reverse transcribed beforehand. Clones were sequenced by immunoSEQ multiplex PCR, and TCRdb holds only the in-frame ones, with some missing. The table records under 950,000 clones, 15% to 20% of them present only once. The sample consisted of naive CD4+ T cells from blood. The chain couples TRBV7-3 to TRBJ2-1, with D maybe TRBD2 (6 bases). This TCR was recovered from a woman aged 18-29 years in good health. CDR3 loop: CASSLGGVGNEQFF. The CDR3 DNA reads as TGTGCCAGCAGCTTAGGCGGGGTGGGCAATGAGCAGTTCTTC.